The subject of this entry is one TCR beta chain. This sample stems from a study of shared clonotypes between healthy human individuals. Turning to the study itself: Three CD4 naive, three CD4 memory, two CD8 naive and one CD8 memory plate were used per donor.

The protocol was immunoSEQ multiplex PCR, while the TCRdb copy is restricted to in-frame clones and leaves out a portion. This table holds about 2.1 million clones, around 95% found once. CDR3 length: 21 residues. Naive CD8 isolation took CD45RO-negative cells positively selected for CCR7 and excluded terminally differentiated effector memory CD45RA+ cells. The rearrangement links TRBV21-1 to TRBJ1-5; the D call of TRBD1 is as the table states it, not checked on the DNA. TRBV21-1 is recorded as a pseudogene. Specimen: naive CD8+ T cells from PBMCs. The origin of this receptor is a man aged 18 to 29 in good health. Some clones in this sample may be carry-over from other donors' samples. The CDR3 sequence is CASSQSGTGGAKGLRNQPQHF. CDR3 DNA: TGTGCCAGCAGTCAAAGCGGGACAGGGGGCGCGAAGGGCCTGAGAAATCAGCCCCAGCATTTT.